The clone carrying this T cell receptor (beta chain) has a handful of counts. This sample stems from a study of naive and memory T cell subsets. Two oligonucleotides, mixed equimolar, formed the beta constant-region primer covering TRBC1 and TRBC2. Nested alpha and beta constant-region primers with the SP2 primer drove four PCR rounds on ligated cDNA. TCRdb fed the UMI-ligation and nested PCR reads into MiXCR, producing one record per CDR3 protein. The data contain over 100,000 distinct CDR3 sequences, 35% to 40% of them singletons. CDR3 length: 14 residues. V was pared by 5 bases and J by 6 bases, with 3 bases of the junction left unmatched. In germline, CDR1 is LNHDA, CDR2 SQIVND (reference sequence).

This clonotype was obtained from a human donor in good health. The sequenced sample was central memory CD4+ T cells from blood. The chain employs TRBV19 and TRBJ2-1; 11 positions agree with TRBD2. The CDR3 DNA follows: TGTGCCAGTAGTCCCGGACTAGCGGGCAATGAGCAGTTCTTC. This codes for CASSPGLAGNEQFF.